A single TCR beta chain is shown here with its context. Its antigen is unidentified. From germline, CDR1 is LNHNV and CDR2 YYDKDF (reference sequence). J gave up 4 bases and V 0 bases, and 9 bases lay outside the gene matches. The CDR3 is 17 amino acids. The sample is drawn from a study of T cell responses to AZD1222 COVID-19 vaccine. Study-level findings and limits: AZD1222 recipients seropositive at baseline numbered only six.

Method: immunoSEQ multiplex PCR; TCRdb's copy keeps in-frame clones and lacks some. Altogether roughly 50,000 clones are present, approximately 88% being singletons, with the ten largest covering around 13%. The rearrangement links TRBV15 to TRBJ2-1; 7 bases match TRBD1. This receptor was obtained from an adult who received the AZD1222 COVID-19 vaccine. The sequenced sample was peripheral blood, obtained 28 days after the second AZD1222 dose. The DNA for the CDR3 is TGTGCCACCAGCAGAGATCGCGCAGGGGGTGGTTACAATGAGCAGTTCTTC. Amino acid sequence: CATSRDRAGGGYNEQFF.